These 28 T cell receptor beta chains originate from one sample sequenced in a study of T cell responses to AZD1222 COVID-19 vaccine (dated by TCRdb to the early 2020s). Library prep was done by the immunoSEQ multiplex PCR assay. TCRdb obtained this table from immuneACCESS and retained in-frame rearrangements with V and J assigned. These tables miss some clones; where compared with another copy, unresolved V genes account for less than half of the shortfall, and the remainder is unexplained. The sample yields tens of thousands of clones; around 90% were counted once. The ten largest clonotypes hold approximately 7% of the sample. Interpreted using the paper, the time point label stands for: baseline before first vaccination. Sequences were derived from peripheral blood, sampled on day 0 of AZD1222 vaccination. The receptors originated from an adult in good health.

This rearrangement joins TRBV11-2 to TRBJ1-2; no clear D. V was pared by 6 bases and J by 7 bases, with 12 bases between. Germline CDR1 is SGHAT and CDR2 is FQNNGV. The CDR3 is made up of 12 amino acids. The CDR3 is CASSPAVGGYTF. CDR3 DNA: TGTGCCAGCAGTCCCGCGGTGGGTGGCTACACCTTC.

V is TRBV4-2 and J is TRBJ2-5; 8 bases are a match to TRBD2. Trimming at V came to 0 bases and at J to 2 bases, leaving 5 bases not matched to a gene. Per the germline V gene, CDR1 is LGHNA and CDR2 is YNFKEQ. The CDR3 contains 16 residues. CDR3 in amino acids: CASSQERTSGQETQYF. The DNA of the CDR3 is TGTGCCAGCAGCCAAGAAAGAACTAGCGGACAAGAGACCCAGTACTTC.

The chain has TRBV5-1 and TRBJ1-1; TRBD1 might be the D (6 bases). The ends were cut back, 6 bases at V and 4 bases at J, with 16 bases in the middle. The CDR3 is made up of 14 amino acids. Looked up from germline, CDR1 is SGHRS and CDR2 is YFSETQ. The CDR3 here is CASTPGGRGTEAFF. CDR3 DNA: TGCGCCAGCACACCGGGAGGCAGGGGCACTGAAGCTTTCTTT.

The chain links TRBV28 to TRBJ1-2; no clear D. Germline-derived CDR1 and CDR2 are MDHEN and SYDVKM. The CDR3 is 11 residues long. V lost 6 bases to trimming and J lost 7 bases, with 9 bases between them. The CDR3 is CASRQEVGYTF. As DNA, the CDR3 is TGTGCCAGCAGGCAGGAAGTTGGCTACACCTTC.

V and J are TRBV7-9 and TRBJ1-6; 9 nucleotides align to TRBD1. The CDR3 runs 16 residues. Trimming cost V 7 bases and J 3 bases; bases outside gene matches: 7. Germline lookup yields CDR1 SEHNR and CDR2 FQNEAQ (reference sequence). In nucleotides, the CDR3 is TGTGCCAGCACCAAGACAGGGGGGAACTATAATTCACCCCTCCACTTT. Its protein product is CASTKTGGNYNSPLHF.

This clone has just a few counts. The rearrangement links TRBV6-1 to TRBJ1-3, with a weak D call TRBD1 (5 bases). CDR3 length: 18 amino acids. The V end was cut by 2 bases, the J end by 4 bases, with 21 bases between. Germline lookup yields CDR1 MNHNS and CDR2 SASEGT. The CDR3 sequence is CASSEWELWAGRGNTIYF. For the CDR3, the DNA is TGTGCCAGCAGTGAATGGGAACTATGGGCAGGGCGAGGAAACACCATATATTTT.

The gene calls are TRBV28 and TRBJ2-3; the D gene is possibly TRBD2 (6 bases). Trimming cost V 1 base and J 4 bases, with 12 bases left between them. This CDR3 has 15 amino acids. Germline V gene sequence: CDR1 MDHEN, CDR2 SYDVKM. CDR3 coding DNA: TGTGCCAGCAGTTTATCGAGGAGGGTGGCAGATACGCAGTATTTT. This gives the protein CASSLSRRVADTQYF.

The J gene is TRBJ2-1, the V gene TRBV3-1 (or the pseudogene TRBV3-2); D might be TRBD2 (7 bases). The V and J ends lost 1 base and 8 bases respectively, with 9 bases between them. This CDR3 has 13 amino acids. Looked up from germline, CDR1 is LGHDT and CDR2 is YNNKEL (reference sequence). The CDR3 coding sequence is TGTGCCAGCAGCCAAGGGGGGGGCTATGAGCAGTTCTTC. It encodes CASSQGGGYEQFF.

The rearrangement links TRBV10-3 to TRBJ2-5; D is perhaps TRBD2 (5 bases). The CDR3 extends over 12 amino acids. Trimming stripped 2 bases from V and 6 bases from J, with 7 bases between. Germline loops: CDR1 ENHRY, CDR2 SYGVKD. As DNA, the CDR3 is TGTGCCATCAGTGAGGGGAGAAAGACCCAGTACTTC. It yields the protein CAISEGRKTQYF.

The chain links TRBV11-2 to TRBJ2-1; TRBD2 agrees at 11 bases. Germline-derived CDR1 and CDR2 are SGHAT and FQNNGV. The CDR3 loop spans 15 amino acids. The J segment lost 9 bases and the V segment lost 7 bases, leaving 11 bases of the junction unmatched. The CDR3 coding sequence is TGTGCCAGCACCCTAATAGCGGGGGGGCCTGGTGAGCAGTTCTTC. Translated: CASTLIAGGPGEQFF.

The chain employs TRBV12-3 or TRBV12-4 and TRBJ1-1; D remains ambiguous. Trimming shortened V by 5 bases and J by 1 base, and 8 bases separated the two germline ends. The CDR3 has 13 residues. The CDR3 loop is CASSPTPNTEAFF. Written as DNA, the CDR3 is TGTGCCAGCAGTCCAACACCGAACACTGAAGCTTTCTTT.

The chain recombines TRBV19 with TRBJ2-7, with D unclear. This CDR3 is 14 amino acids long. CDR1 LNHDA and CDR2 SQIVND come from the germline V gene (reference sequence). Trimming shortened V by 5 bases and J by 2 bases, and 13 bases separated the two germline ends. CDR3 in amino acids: CASSAQALAYEQYF. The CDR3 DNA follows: TGTGCCAGTAGTGCCCAAGCTTTAGCCTACGAGCAGTACTTC.

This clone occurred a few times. CDR3 region: CASREAVSVLQGFADTF. As DNA, the CDR3 is TGTGCCAGCAGGGAGGCCGTTTCTGTACTACAGGGGTTCGCGGACACCTTC. This chain links TRBV5-6 with TRBJ1-2, with 7 positions matching TRBD1. The V gene end was trimmed by 5 bases and the J gene end by 12 bases; junction bases not matched to a gene: 25. Germline CDR1 SGHDT, CDR2 YYEEEE. This CDR3 is built from 17 residues.

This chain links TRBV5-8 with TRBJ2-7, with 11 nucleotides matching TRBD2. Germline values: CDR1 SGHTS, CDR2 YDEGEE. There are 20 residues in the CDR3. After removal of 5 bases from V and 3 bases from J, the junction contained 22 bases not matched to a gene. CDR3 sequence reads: CASRMTVRTSGSLQFYEQYF. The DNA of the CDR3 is TGTGCCAGCAGAATGACTGTACGTACTAGCGGGAGTCTTCAATTCTACGAGCAGTACTTC.

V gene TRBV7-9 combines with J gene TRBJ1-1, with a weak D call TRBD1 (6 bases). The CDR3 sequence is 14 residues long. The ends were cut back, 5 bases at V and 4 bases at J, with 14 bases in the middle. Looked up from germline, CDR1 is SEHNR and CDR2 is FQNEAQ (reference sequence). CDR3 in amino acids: CASSLGGVGTEAFF. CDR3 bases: TGTGCCAGCAGCCTAGGGGGGGTTGGCACTGAAGCTTTCTTT.

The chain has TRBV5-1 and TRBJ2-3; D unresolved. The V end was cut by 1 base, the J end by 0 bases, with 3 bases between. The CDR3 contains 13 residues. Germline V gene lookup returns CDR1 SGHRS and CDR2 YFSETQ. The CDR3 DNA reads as TGCGCCAGCAGCTTGTTTAGCACAGATACGCAGTATTTT. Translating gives CASSLFSTDTQYF.

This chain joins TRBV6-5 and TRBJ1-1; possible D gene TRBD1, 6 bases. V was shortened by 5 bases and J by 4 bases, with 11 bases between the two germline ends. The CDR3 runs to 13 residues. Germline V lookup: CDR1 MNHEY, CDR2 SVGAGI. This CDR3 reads CASSRTGSTEAFF. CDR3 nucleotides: TGTGCCAGCAGTCGTACAGGGTCCACTGAAGCTTTCTTT.

Here the CDR3 DNA reads TGCGCCAGCAGCCCGGACCCAGATAACTATGGCTACACCTTC. It encodes CASSPDPDNYGYTF. The J gene is TRBJ1-2, the V gene TRBV5-1; D is undetermined. From germline, CDR1 is SGHRS and CDR2 YFSETQ. The V end was cut by 4 bases, the J end by 1 base, with 11 bases between. The CDR3 extends over 14 amino acids.

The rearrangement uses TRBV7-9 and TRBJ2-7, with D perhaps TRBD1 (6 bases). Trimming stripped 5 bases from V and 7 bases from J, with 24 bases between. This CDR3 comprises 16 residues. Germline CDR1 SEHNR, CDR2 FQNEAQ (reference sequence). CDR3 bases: TGTGCCAGCAGCGCCTACCCCGGGACACGCTTTGTGGAGCAGTACTTC. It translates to CASSAYPGTRFVEQYF.

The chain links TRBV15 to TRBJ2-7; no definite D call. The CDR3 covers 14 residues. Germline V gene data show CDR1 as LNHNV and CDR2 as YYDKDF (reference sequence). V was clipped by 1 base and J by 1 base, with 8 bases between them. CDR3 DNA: TGTGCCACCAGCAGAGGCTCTGGGTCCTACGAGCAGTACTTC. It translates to CATSRGSGSYEQYF.

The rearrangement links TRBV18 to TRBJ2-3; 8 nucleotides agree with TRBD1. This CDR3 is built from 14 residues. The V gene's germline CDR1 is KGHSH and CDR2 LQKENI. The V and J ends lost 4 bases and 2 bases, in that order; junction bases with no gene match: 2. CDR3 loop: CASSLQGDTDTQYF. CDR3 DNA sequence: TGTGCCAGCTCACTACAGGGGGACACAGATACGCAGTATTTT. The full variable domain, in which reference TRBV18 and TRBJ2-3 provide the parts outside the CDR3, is NAGVMQNPRHLVRRRGQEARLRCSPMKGHSHVYWYRQLPEEGLKFMVYLQKENIIDESGMPKERFSAEFPKEGPSILRIQQVVRGDSAAYFCASSLQGDTDTQYFGPGTRLTVL.

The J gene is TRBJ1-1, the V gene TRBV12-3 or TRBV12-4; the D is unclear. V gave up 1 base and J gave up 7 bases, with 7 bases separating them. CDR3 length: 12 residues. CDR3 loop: CASSLGLDEAFF. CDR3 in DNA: TGTGCCAGCAGTTTAGGTTTAGATGAAGCTTTCTTT.

The DNA of the CDR3 is TGTGCCAGCAACCCACAGGGGATGGATGGCTACACCTTC. Residues: CASNPQGMDGYTF. The V and J genes are TRBV6-6 and TRBJ1-2; 7 positions agree with TRBD1. Trimming removed 7 bases from V and 6 bases from J; junction bases left unmatched: 8. Germline loops: CDR1 MNHNY, CDR2 SVGAGI (reference sequence). The CDR3 has 13 residues.

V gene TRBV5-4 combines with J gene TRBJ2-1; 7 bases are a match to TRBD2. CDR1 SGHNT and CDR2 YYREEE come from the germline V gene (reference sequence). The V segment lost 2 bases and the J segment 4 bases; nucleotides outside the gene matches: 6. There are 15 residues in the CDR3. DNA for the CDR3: TGTGCCAGCAGCTTCGGTGGGAGGGATTACAATGAGCAGTTCTTC. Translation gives CASSFGGRDYNEQFF.

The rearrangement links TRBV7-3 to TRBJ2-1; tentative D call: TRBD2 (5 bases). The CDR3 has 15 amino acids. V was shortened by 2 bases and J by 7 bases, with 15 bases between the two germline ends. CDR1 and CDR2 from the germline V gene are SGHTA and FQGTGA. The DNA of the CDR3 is TGTGCCAGCAGCTTAGACCGGACTTCCGGGAATGAGCAGTTCTTC. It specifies CASSLDRTSGNEQFF.

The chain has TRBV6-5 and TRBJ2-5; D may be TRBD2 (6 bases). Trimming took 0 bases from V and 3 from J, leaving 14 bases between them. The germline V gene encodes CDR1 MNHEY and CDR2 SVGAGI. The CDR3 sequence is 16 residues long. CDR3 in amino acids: CASSYSIGRGKETQYF. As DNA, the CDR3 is TGTGCCAGCAGTTACTCGATAGGACGGGGGAAAGAGACCCAGTACTTC.

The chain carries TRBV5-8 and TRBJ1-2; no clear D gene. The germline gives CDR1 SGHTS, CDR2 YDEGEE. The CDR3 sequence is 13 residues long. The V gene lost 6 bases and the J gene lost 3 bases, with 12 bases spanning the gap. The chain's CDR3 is CASKGARYYGYTF. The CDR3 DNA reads TGTGCCAGCAAGGGCGCGAGGTACTATGGCTACACCTTC.

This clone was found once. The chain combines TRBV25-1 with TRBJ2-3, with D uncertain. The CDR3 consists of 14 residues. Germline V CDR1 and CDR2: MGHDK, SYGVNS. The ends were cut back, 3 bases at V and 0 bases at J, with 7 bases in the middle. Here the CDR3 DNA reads TGTGCCAGCAGTGATTTAGAGAGCACAGATACGCAGTATTTT. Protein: CASSDLESTDTQYF.